This T cell receptor (beta chain) was observed in a study of blood T cell repertoires in COVID-19. Study in general: Sites across the United States, Italy and Spain contributed samples from acute and convalescent COVID-19. Sample material is recorded as cDNA or gDNA derived from T cells, B-cell-depleted T cells, or PBMCs.

This clone was seen a single time. Per the original methods: It was from reference gene primer amplification that nucleated cell counts were estimated. The assay was immunoSEQ multiplex PCR, and TCRdb's table has in-frame clones only and misses some. From that table come the V and J calls and clone size; the DNA was used to work out D and trimming. The sample lists about 140,000 clones, more than 85% occurring once. V was trimmed by 6 bases and J by 0 bases, leaving 12 bases between them. This CDR3 region has 15 residues. CDR1 is MDHEN and CDR2 is SYDVKM in the germline V gene. The sequencing sample was made of peripheral blood. The chain uses TRBV28 and TRBJ1-3; TRBD1 might be the D (6 bases). The sequence was obtained from a human donor in a cohort sampled during active COVID-19. CDR3 region: CASRIGGSSGNTIYF. CDR3 coding DNA: TGTGCCAGCAGGATAGGGGGAAGCTCTGGAAACACCATATATTTT.